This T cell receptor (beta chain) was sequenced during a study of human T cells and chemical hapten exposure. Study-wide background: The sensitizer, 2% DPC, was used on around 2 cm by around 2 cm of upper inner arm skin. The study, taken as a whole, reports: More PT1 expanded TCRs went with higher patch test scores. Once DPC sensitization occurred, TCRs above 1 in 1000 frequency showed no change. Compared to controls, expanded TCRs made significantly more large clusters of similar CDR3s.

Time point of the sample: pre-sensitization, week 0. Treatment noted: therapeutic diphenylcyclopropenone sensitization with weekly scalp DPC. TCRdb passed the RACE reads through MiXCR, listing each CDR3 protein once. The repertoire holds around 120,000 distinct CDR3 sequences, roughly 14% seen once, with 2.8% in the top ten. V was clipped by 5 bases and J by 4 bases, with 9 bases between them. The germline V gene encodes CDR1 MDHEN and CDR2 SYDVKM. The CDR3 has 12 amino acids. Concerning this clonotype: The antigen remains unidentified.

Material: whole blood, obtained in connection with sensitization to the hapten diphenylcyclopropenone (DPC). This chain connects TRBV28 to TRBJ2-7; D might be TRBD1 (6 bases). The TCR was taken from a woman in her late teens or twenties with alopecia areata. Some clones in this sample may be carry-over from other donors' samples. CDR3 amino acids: CASSGQRYEQYF. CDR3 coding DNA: TGTGCCAGCAGTGGACAGAGATACGAGCAGTACTTC.